Here is one T cell receptor beta chain with its context. The antigen is not known. Trimming shortened V by 8 bases and J by 8 bases, and 22 bases separated the two germline ends. The CDR3 runs 15 residues. Germline V gives CDR1 MDHEN, CDR2 SYDVKM. Clones were sequenced by immunoSEQ multiplex PCR, and TCRdb holds only the in-frame ones, with some missing. Of roughly 100,000 clones listed, about 95% are singletons. The data belong to a study of T cells in pancreatic ductal adenocarcinoma. Study outcomes and limitations: Tumors hold more CD45RO+ effector T cells, which may bias toward lower diversity. Results skew toward the minority of patients with early-stage disease. Mean clonality was approximately 0.11 in tumors and about 0.07 in blood, not significantly different. Tumor samples had fewer productive templates and approximately 8-fold fewer unique clonotypes than blood.

Selected pancreatic ductal adenocarcinoma patients had undergone surgery without neoadjuvant therapy. The sample was PBMCs. The genes are TRBV28 and TRBJ2-1, with D maybe TRBD2 (5 bases). The sequence was obtained from a human donor with pancreatic ductal adenocarcinoma. In DNA form, the CDR3 reads TGTGCCAGCCTCAGCAGTTTAGATCTGAGGGATGAGCAGTTCTTC. This encodes CASLSSLDLRDEQFF. Based on the CDR3 plus reference TRBV28 and TRBJ2-1, the full variable domain is DVKVTQSSRYLVKRTGEKVFLECVQDMDHENMFWYRQDPGLGLRLIYFSYDVKMKEKGDIPEGYSVSREKKERFSLILESASTNQTSMYLCASLSSLDLRDEQFFGPGTRLTVL.